The T cell receptor (beta chain) under discussion was sequenced for a study of early T cells in non-severe SARS-CoV-2 infection. Study-level information: Chains from this unsorted whole-blood bulk RNA could not be paired.

In TCRdb, the 5' RACE reads were re-called with MiXCR into one record per CDR3 protein. The repertoire holds some 28,000 distinct CDR3 sequences, with about 5.8% as singletons. The germline gives CDR1 MNHEY, CDR2 SVGAGI. V trimming: 0 bases; J trimming: 8 bases; junction bases outside the gene matches: 6. CDR3 size: 14 residues. This clonotype was counted ten times or more. This TCR was recovered from an adult who was a healthcare worker with PCR-confirmed SARS-CoV-2 infection or an uninfected control (not recorded which). Input material: whole blood. The rearrangement links TRBV6-5 to TRBJ2-7; 8 nucleotides match TRBD2. DNA of the CDR3: TGTGCCAGCAGTTACTCCCCGGGGGGGCGGCAGCAGTACTTC. Protein: CASSYSPGGRQQYF.